This T cell receptor beta chain was found in a study of OX40 agonist ivuxolimab in advanced cancers. Across the whole study: Earlier anti-PD-1, anti-PD-L1 or anti-CTLA-4 therapy was permitted; roughly 42% had received some.

TCRdb keeps only in-frame clones here, not all; method: immunoSEQ multiplex PCR. Altogether tens of thousands of clones are present, approximately 84% being singletons, with the ten largest covering approximately 28%. This sequence was found in an adult with an advanced solid tumor such as melanoma, head and neck, liver or kidney cancer. The sample was CD4+ or CD8+ T cells sorted from blood, taken in a trial of the OX40 agonist ivuxolimab.

CDR3 nucleotide sequence: TGTGCCAGCAGTCCGCCCCCCCAGCATTTT. It yields the protein CASSPPPQHF. The chain has TRBV2 and TRBJ1-5; D remains unclear. The V and J ends lost 5 bases and 10 bases respectively, with 6 bases between them. Germline V gene sequence: CDR1 SNHLY, CDR2 FYNNEI. This CDR3 region has 10 residues.